This is a list of T cell receptor beta chains from one sample in a study of beta chain features in type 1 diabetes. Sequencing used immunoSEQ multiplex PCR; TCRdb keeps in-frame clones, though not all of them. Among about 340,000 clones, 8% were seen once, and the ten largest hold roughly 0.44%. Sample: central memory CD4+ T cells from blood. All receptors come from a woman aged 18-29 years in good health. CDR3s include the opening cysteine and the closing phenylalanine or tryptophan. The order of the fields is V gene, CDR3 length, CDR3 protein.

TRBV7-9 14 CASSFWALGSPLHF
TRBV18 16 CASSPYSGRAQETQYF
TRBV4-1 17 CASSQDLAASGTDTQYF
TRBV7-2 13 CASSRDRGSEQFF
TRBV2 14 CASRDSQRTDTQYF
TRBV4-2 18 CASSRSLSLTSGSYEQYF
TRBV4-3 15 CASSQVSAGGDTQYF
TRBV5-6 17 CASSTRRGQVVLHEQYF
TRBV9 16 CASSPSRGEGRSGYTF
TRBV5-4 15 CASSPGTGKTNEQFF
TRBV28 12 CASSSSDWGWIF
TRBV18 14 CASSPGQGADGYTF
TRBV7-8 14 CASSLTGGFSPLHF
TRBV7-2 13 CASSSTSITEQYF
TRBV6-5 16 CASSYSGRADTGELFF
TRBV7-9 13 CASSRDKNQPQHF
TRBV2 12 CASSDRRGVGTF
TRBV15 14 CATSRGEAGDTQYF